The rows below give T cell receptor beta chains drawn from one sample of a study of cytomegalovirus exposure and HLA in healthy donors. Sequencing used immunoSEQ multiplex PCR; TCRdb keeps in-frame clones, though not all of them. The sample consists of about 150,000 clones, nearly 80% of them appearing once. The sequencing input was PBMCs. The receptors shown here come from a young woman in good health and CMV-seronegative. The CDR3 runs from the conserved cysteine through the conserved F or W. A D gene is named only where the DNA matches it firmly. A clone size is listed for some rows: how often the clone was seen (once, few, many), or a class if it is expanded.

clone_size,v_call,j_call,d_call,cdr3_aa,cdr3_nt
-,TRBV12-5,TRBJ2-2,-,CASGLILSGTLEAGELFF,TGTGCTAGTGGTTTGATCCTTTCCGGGACACTAGAAGCCGGGGAGCTGTTTTTT
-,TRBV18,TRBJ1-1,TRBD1,CASSRRTGENTEAFF,TGTGCCAGCTCACGAAGGACAGGGGAAAACACTGAAGCTTTCTTT
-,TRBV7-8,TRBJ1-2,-,CASSLAVGQRGYGYTF,TGTGCCAGCAGCTTAGCCGTCGGACAACGGGGGTATGGCTACACCTTC
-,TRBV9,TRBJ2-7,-,CASSVVSGAAQYF,TGTGCCAGCAGCGTAGTGTCAGGGGCAGCGCAGTACTTC
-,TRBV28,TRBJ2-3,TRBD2,CASGQSGGAGTDTQYF,TGTGCCAGCGGACAAAGCGGGGGGGCGGGGACAGATACGCAGTATTTT
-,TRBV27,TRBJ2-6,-,CASSLVGVSGANVLTF,TGTGCCAGCAGTTTAGTAGGAGTCTCTGGGGCCAACGTCCTGACTTTC
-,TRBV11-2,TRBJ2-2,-,CASSGAGRVSTGELFF,TGTGCCAGCAGCGGGGCGGGACGGGTGAGCACCGGGGAGCTGTTTTTT
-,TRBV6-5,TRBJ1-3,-,CASIPTGFSGNTIYF,TGTGCCAGCATTCCCACAGGTTTCTCTGGAAACACCATATATTTT
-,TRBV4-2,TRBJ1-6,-,CASSPPRGGDSPLHF,TGTGCCAGCAGCCCGCCGAGGGGGGGGGATTCACCCCTCCACTTT
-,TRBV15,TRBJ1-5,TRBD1,CATSRGQGASNQPQHF,TGTGCCACCAGCAGAGGACAGGGGGCCTCCAATCAGCCCCAGCATTTT
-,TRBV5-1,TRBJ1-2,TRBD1,CASSLAPGQGADGYTF,TGCGCCAGCAGCTTGGCCCCGGGACAGGGGGCTGATGGCTACACCTTC
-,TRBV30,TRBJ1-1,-,CAWIGQFGNTEAFF,TGTGCCTGGATTGGACAGTTTGGGAACACTGAAGCTTTCTTT
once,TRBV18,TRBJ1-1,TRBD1,CASSPGQSNTEAFF,TGTGCCAGCTCACCGGGACAGAGTAACACTGAAGCTTTCTTT
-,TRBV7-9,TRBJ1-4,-,CASSPHSEKLFF,TGTGCCAGCAGCCCACATTCTGAAAAACTGTTTTTT
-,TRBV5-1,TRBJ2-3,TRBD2,CASSPGLAGAQGGTDTQYF,TGCGCCAGCAGCCCCGGACTAGCGGGGGCCCAGGGGGGCACAGATACGCAGTATTTT
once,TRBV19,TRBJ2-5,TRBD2,CASSTPGLAIETQYF,TGTGCCAGTAGTACCCCGGGACTAGCGATAGAGACCCAGTACTTC
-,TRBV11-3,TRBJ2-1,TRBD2,CASSLVVAGGPHNEQFF,TGTGCCAGCAGCTTAGTTGTTGCGGGGGGGCCCCACAATGAGCAGTTCTTC
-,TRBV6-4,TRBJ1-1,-,CASSDGGESTEAFF,TGTGCCAGCAGTGATGGGGGGGAGAGTACTGAAGCTTTCTTT
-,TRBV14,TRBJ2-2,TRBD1,CASSQVSTGPGELFF,TGTGCCAGCAGCCAAGTCTCGACAGGGCCCGGGGAGCTGTTTTTT
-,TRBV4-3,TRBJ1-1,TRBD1,CASSQTGATEAFF,TGCGCCAGCAGCCAAACAGGGGCCACTGAAGCTTTCTTT
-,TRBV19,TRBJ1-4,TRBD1,CASSPRDREFEKLFF,TGTGCCAGTAGTCCCCGGGACAGGGAGTTTGAAAAACTGTTTTTT
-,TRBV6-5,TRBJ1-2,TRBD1,CASSPGTGRDGYTF,TGTGCCAGCAGCCCCGGGACAGGGAGGGATGGCTACACCTTC
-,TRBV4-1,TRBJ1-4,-,CASSHTGPQANEKLFF,TGCGCCAGCAGCCATACAGGGCCCCAGGCTAATGAAAAACTGTTTTTT
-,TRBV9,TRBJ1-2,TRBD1,CASSPRDTGTGNVYGYTF,TGTGCCAGCAGCCCAAGGGACACCGGGACAGGTAACGTGTATGGCTACACCTTC
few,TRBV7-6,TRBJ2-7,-,CASSLGTGGPSYEQYF,TGTGCCAGCAGCTTAGGTACCGGGGGGCCCTCCTACGAGCAGTACTTC
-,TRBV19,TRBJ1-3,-,CASSIRRDGSSGNTIYF,TGTGCCAGTAGTATACGGAGGGACGGGAGCTCTGGAAACACCATATATTTT
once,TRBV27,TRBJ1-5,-,CASALGPRVNQPQHF,TGTGCCAGCGCCTTGGGGCCCCGGGTCAATCAGCCCCAGCATTTT
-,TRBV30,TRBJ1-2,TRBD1,CAWRGGTGYGYTF,TGTGCCTGGAGAGGAGGGACAGGGTATGGCTACACCTTC
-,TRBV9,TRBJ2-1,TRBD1,CASSVGTGRNEQFF,TGTGCCAGCAGCGTAGGGACAGGGAGGAATGAGCAGTTCTTC
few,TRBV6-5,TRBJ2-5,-,CASRGGETQYF,TGTGCCAGCAGGGGGGGAGAGACCCAGTACTTC
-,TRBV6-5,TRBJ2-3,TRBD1,CASSLTGGSTDTQYF,TGTGCCAGCAGCCTTACAGGGGGTAGCACAGATACGCAGTATTTT
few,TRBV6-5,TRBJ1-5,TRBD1,CASRRTGSNQPQHF,TGTGCCAGCAGGCGGACAGGGTCCAATCAGCCCCAGCATTTT
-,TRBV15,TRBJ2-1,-,CATSRRLATEEQFF,TGTGCCACCAGCCGAAGACTCGCCACTGAGGAGCAGTTCTTC
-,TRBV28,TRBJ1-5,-,CASSLGGASNQPQHF,TGTGCCAGTTCCCTGGGGGGGGCTAGCAATCAGCCCCAGCATTTT
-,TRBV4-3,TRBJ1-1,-,CASSQDRLRNTEAFF,TGCGCCAGCAGCCAAGACCGCCTGAGGAACACTGAAGCTTTCTTT
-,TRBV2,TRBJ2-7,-,CASRPGQGGYEQYF,TGTGCCAGCCGTCCGGGACAAGGGGGCTACGAGCAGTACTTC
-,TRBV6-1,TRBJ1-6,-,CASLDSLNSPLHF,TGTGCCAGCCTCGACAGCCTAAATTCACCCCTCCACTTT
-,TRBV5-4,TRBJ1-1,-,CASRWGLNTEAFF,TGTGCCAGCAGATGGGGCCTGAACACTGAAGCTTTCTTT
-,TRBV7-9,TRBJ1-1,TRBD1,CASSLRQGHELLNTEAFF,TGTGCCAGCAGCTTACGACAGGGGCACGAGCTGCTGAACACTGAAGCTTTCTTT
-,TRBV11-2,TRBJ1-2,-,CASSPMGAASYGYTF,TGTGCCAGCAGCCCGATGGGGGCAGCGAGCTATGGCTACACCTTC
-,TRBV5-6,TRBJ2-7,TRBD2,CASSRGGRSSYEQYF,TGTGCCAGCAGCCGCGGGGGAAGGAGCTCCTACGAGCAGTACTTC
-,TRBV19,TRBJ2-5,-,CASRVQGGYQETQYF,TGTGCCAGTAGGGTACAGGGGGGGTACCAAGAGACCCAGTACTTC